This TCR beta chain was observed in a study of cytomegalovirus exposure and HLA in healthy donors. The CDR3 consists of 18 residues. The trim removed 3 bases at V and 5 bases at J, leaving 16 bases unmatched. Per germline, CDR1 MGHRA and CDR2 YSYEKL. Researchers ran the PCR with 60 Vbeta and 13 Jbeta primers. The data were produced by immunoSEQ multiplex PCR, yet TCRdb's version contains in-frame clones alone and is incomplete. The sample consists of around 300,000 clones, about 75% of them appearing once. Sequenced sample: PBMCs. J is TRBJ2-3 and V is TRBV4-1, with 8 bases identical to TRBD1. This TCR was sampled from a female donor in good health and CMV-seronegative. CDR3 nucleotide sequence: TGCGCCAGCAGCCACCGAAGGGGACAGGACCTTCATCGAGATACGCAGTATTTT. Translating it yields CASSHRRGQDLHRDTQYF.